These T cell receptor beta chains were read from a single sample in a study of T cell responses to AZD1222 COVID-19 vaccine. Only in-frame clones appear in the TCRdb table, and some are missing; sequencing was by immunoSEQ multiplex PCR. This sample has approximately 130,000 clones, with approximately 91% found just once. The sequenced sample was peripheral blood, obtained on day 0 of AZD1222 vaccination. These receptors were taken from an adult in good health. CDR3s include the opening cysteine and the closing phenylalanine or tryptophan. D genes are given only for firm matches. Only some rows state a clone size, as once, few, many or a class for expanded clones.

length,J,D,V,size,DNA,CDR3
12,TRBJ1-1,.,TRBV5-6,.,TGTGCCAGCAGCTCCATGAGGGCCGAAGCTTTCTTT,CASSSMRAEAFF
13,TRBJ2-1,.,TRBV19,.,TGTGCCAGTAGTAGCGGGCCCCCCAATGAGCAGTTCTTC,CASSSGPPNEQFF
18,TRBJ2-1,TRBD2,TRBV7-6,.,TGTGCCAGCAGCCCCCAGCTAGCGGGGCTCAGCTCCTACAATGAGCAGTTCTTC,CASSPQLAGLSSYNEQFF
15,TRBJ1-2,.,TRBV4-3,once,TGCGCCAGCAGCCAGTCAACGGGGGGGCGGGATGGCTACACCTTC,CASSQSTGGRDGYTF
14,TRBJ1-1,.,TRBV4-2,.,TGTGCCAGCAGCCATGAGGGGGAGGGCACTGAAGCTTTCTTT,CASSHEGEGTEAFF
15,TRBJ1-2,.,TRBV7-2,many,TGTGCCAGCAGCTTAAAATCGGCAGGGGTTAATGGCTACACCTTC,CASSLKSAGVNGYTF
13,TRBJ2-3,.,TRBV19,.,TGTGCCAGTAGCGGACACCAGAAGGATACGCAGTATTTT,CASSGHQKDTQYF
13,TRBJ2-7,.,TRBV10-3,.,TGTGCCATCAAAGGGACTGGGACCTACGAGCAGTACTTC,CAIKGTGTYEQYF
15,TRBJ1-6,TRBD1,TRBV4-1,.,TGCGCCAGCAGCCCTCGGGACAGGGGGAATTCACCCCTCCACTTT,CASSPRDRGNSPLHF
17,TRBJ1-5,.,TRBV25-1,.,TGTGCCAGCAGTGAGTTCGGTTTGGGGGCGAACAATCAGCCCCAGCATTTT,CASSEFGLGANNQPQHF
17,TRBJ2-5,TRBD2,TRBV27,.,TGTGCCAGCAGTTTATACAGCGGGAGGGCCCTCGGGGAGACCCAGTACTTC,CASSLYSGRALGETQYF
14,TRBJ1-1,.,TRBV9,.,TGTGCCAGCAGCGTAGGAGATGGGGGGACTGAAGCTTTCTTT,CASSVGDGGTEAFF
17,TRBJ2-5,TRBD2,TRBV6-2/TRBV6-3,.,TGTGCCAGCAGTTACCCCTCTAGCGGGGGGTCCCAAGAGACCCAGTACTTC,CASSYPSSGGSQETQYF
14,TRBJ1-5,.,TRBV28,.,TGTGCCAGCAGCATCACGGGGGAGAATCAGCCCCAGCATTTT,CASSITGENQPQHF
14,TRBJ2-3,.,TRBV6-5,once,TGTGCCAGCTTAGAGTGGGGTTTAGCAGATACGCAGTATTTT,CASLEWGLADTQYF
15,TRBJ1-5,.,TRBV6-2/TRBV6-3,.,TGTGCCAGCAGTACTCGGGGCGCAAGCAATCAGCCCCAGCATTTT,CASSTRGASNQPQHF
14,TRBJ2-7,.,TRBV18,.,TGTGCCAGCTCACCACCGACAGTAACCTACGAGCAGTACTTC,CASSPPTVTYEQYF
13,TRBJ1-3,.,TRBV20-1,.,TGCAGTGCTAGTTTCCCAAGCGGAAACACCATATATTTT,CSASFPSGNTIYF
16,TRBJ1-2,TRBD1,TRBV5-1,once,TGCGCCAGCAGCCAAATGGACAGGGGGATAGGGTATGGCTACACCTTC,CASSQMDRGIGYGYTF
16,TRBJ1-3,.,TRBV6-5,.,TGTGCCAGCAGTTACTCTGCAGGGTTAGGAAACACTGCCATATATTTT,CASSYSAGLGNTAIYF
15,TRBJ1-4,.,TRBV28,.,TGTGCCAGCAGTTTATTGCAGGGGCAGGGTGAAAAACTGTTTTTT,CASSLLQGQGEKLFF
12,TRBJ2-1,TRBD1,TRBV7-8,.,TGTGCCAGCAGCCCCAACCGGGACAGTCAGTTCTTC,CASSPNRDSQFF
14,TRBJ1-2,.,TRBV6-5,.,TGTGCCACCCCTGCTCGGGGCCAATTGTATGGCTACACCTTC,CATPARGQLYGYTF
14,TRBJ1-1,.,TRBV3-1/TRBV3-2,.,TGTGCCAGCACCCAATTGGGAGCCAACACTGAAGCTTTCTTT,CASTQLGANTEAFF
18,TRBJ2-1,TRBD1,TRBV15,.,TGTGCCACCAGCAGACCGGTGTCGACAGGGGGGTATCGGAATGAGCAGTTCTTC,CATSRPVSTGGYRNEQFF
14,TRBJ2-7,.,TRBV6-5,once,TGTGCCAGCAGTTACTCGGCAGGCGACAGCGAGCAGTACTTC,CASSYSAGDSEQYF
14,TRBJ1-2,TRBD1,TRBV13,.,TGTGCCAGCAGCCGTACAGGGGGTAGCTATGGCTACACCTTC,CASSRTGGSYGYTF
13,TRBJ2-1,.,TRBV7-2,.,TGTGCCAGCAGCATAAATCGTGTAGGTGAGCAGTTCTTC,CASSINRVGEQFF
19,TRBJ1-1,TRBD1,TRBV4-3,.,TGCGCCAGCAGCCAAGATACAGGGGCAGTGCTGGGAGTGAACACTGAAGCTTTCTTT,CASSQDTGAVLGVNTEAFF
13,TRBJ2-5,.,TRBV29-1,.,TGCAGCGCAGAGGAGAATCTCCAAGAGACCCAGTACTTC,CSAEENLQETQYF
11,TRBJ1-4,TRBD1,TRBV11-2,.,TGTGCCAGCAGCGCGGGACAGACACTGTTTTTT,CASSAGQTLFF
11,TRBJ2-7,.,TRBV20-1,.,TGCAGTGTATGGGTAGGGCCCGAGCAGTACTTC,CSVWVGPEQYF
14,TRBJ2-7,.,TRBV7-3,.,TGTGCCAGCAGTAAAACAGGGAAAAGCTACGAGCAGTACTTC,CASSKTGKSYEQYF
13,TRBJ1-2,.,TRBV12-3/TRBV12-4,.,TGTGCCAGCAGCCCGAACAACAACTATGGCTACACCTTC,CASSPNNNYGYTF
12,TRBJ1-2,TRBD1,TRBV6-5,.,TGTGCCAGCAGTTTTGGACAGGAAACTTTCTCTTGG,CASSFGQETFSW
14,TRBJ1-3,.,TRBV2,.,TGTGCCAGCACAAGGGGGACACCCGGAAACACCATATATTTT,CASTRGTPGNTIYF
16,TRBJ2-7,.,TRBV9,.,TGTGCCAGCAGCGCTAACCCGATTCAGAGCTCCTACGAGCAGTACTTC,CASSANPIQSSYEQYF
18,TRBJ2-1,TRBD1,TRBV5-5,.,TGTGCCAGCAGCTTGATTACCCCGACGGGACAGGGGAGGCATGAGCAGTTCTTC,CASSLITPTGQGRHEQFF
9,TRBJ1-2,.,TRBV2,.,TGTGGCCAGCGCCCGGGCTACACCTTC,CGQRPGYTF
16,TRBJ1-1,TRBD1,TRBV7-8,once,TGTGCCAGCAGCCGGGCCGGGACAGGGAAGTACGCTGAAGCTTTCTTT,CASSRAGTGKYAEAFF
13,TRBJ1-2,.,TRBV19,.,TGTGCCAGTAGTCCTCAACGCGGGGACGGCTACACCTTC,CASSPQRGDGYTF
15,TRBJ1-1,.,TRBV28,.,TGTGCCAGCACCTCTTGGGCGGGGGGTCTCCTCCGGGCTTTCTTT,CASTSWAGGLLRAFF
14,TRBJ2-7,.,TRBV5-1,.,TGCGCCAGCAGCTTGGTTAGGCGATCCTACGAGCAGTACTTC,CASSLVRRSYEQYF
14,TRBJ2-7,.,TRBV4-3,.,TGCGCCAGCAGCCAAGATCGGGGGAGCATCGAGCAGTACTTC,CASSQDRGSIEQYF
13,TRBJ2-1,.,TRBV7-2,.,TGTGCCAGCAGCTTAAGGGGGGTAAATGAGCAGTTCTTC,CASSLRGVNEQFF
17,TRBJ2-1,TRBD1,TRBV24-1,few,TGTGCCACCAGTATGAATAGAGCGGGACAGGGGGCTGATGAGCAGTTCTTC,CATSMNRAGQGADEQFF
15,TRBJ1-4,.,TRBV7-6,.,TGTGCCAGCAGCTTAGCGGACGGGGTATTTGAAAAACTGTTTTTT,CASSLADGVFEKLFF
15,TRBJ2-1,TRBD2,TRBV5-1,.,TGCGCCAGCAGCTTGCGCGGGGGGGCTCCCAATGAGCAGTTCTTC,CASSLRGGAPNEQFF
15,TRBJ2-7,TRBD1,TRBV4-3,.,TGCGCCAGCAGCCAAACCGGGACAGGTACCTACGAGCAGTACTTC,CASSQTGTGTYEQYF
14,TRBJ1-6,.,TRBV6-5,.,TGTGCCAGCAGTTACGCCGGGGCTGAAGGACCCCTCCACTTT,CASSYAGAEGPLHF
16,TRBJ2-3,TRBD2,TRBV6-4,few,TGTGCCAGCAGTCCCCTGCCTAGCGGGGAAGCAGATACGCAGTATTTT,CASSPLPSGEADTQYF
13,TRBJ1-1,.,TRBV11-3,once,TGTGCCAGCAGCAGGGCCCCGAGCACTGAAGCTTTCTTT,CASSRAPSTEAFF
15,TRBJ1-2,.,TRBV27,.,TGTGCCAGCAGTTTCAGGGCCCTCCGGGAGTATGGCTACACCTTC,CASSFRALREYGYTF
13,TRBJ1-2,TRBD1,TRBV12-3/TRBV12-4,.,TGTGCCAGCACCGACAGGGAATGGTACGGCTACACCTTC,CASTDREWYGYTF
15,TRBJ2-2,.,TRBV4-3,.,TGCGCCAGCAGCCAAGATCGGGGTAACACCGGGGAGCTGTTTTTT,CASSQDRGNTGELFF
13,TRBJ1-1,.,TRBV7-2,.,TGTGCCAGCAGCTTAGGGCGGAACACTGAAGCTTTCTTT,CASSLGRNTEAFF
15,TRBJ1-1,.,TRBV10-3,.,TGTGCCATCAGTGAGACGGTCCAGATGAACACTGAAGCTTTCTTT,CAISETVQMNTEAFF
15,TRBJ1-2,TRBD1,TRBV28,.,TGTGCCAGCAGTCCCGCTCTGACAGGGGGGGATGGCTACACCTTC,CASSPALTGGDGYTF
20,TRBJ2-1,.,TRBV21-1,.,TGTGCCAGCAGCCCTAACGCCGGGCAGGTACAGGTCGTACCCTACAATGAGCAGTTCTTC,CASSPNAGQVQVVPYNEQFF